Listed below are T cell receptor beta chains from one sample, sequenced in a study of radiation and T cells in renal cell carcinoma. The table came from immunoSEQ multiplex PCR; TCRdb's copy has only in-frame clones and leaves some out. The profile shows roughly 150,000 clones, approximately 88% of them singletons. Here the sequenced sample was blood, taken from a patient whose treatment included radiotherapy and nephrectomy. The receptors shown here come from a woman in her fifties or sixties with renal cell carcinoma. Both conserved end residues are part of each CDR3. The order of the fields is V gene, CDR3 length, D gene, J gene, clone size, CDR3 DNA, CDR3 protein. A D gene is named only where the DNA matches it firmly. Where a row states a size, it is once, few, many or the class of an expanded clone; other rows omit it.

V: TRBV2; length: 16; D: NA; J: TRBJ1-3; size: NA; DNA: TGTGCCAGCAGTGCCGGGGGAGGTGGCTCTGGAAACACCATATATTTT; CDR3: CASSAGGGGSGNTIYF
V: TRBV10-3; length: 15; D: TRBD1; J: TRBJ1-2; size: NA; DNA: TGTGCCATTAATTCCAGGACAGGGGGTTCCTATGGCTACACCTTC; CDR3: CAINSRTGGSYGYTF
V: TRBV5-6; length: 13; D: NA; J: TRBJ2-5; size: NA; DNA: TGTGCCAGCAGCGCGTTGGCGATACAGACCCAGTACTTC; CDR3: CASSALAIQTQYF
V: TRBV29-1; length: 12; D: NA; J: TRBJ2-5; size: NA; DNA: TGCAGCGCTTCGCAGGGGTACGAGACCCAGTACTTC; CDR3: CSASQGYETQYF
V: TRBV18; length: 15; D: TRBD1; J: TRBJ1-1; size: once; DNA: TGTGCCAGCTCCCTCGGGACAGGGGTGGGCACTGAAGCTTTCTTT; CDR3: CASSLGTGVGTEAFF
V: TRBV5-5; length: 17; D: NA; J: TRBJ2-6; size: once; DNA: TGTGCCAGCAGCTTGAAGGGACAAGAGCCTGGGGCCAACGTCCTGACTTTC; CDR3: CASSLKGQEPGANVLTF
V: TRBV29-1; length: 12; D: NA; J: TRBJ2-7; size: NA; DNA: TGCAGCGTTGATGGGGCAGACTACGAGCAGTACTTC; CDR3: CSVDGADYEQYF
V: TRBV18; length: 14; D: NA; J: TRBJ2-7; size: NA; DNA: TGTGCCAGCTCGCCGGGGCTGGACCTCTTTGAGCAGTACTTC; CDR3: CASSPGLDLFEQYF
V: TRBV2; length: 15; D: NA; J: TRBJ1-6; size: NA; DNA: TGTGCCAGCAGTGATGTTAGGGTCGGGAATTCACCCCTCCACTTT; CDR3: CASSDVRVGNSPLHF
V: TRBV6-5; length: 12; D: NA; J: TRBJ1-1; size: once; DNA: TGTGCGACTGGCTTCCCTAGCAATGAAGCTTTCTTT; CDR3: CATGFPSNEAFF
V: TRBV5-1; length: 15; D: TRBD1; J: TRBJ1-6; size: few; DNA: TGCGCCAGCAGCTTTACGACAGGGAGTAATTCACCCCTCCACTTT; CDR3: CASSFTTGSNSPLHF
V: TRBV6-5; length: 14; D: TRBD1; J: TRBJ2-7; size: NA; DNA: TGTGCCAGCAGCATCACAGGGGTCTCCTACGAGCAGTACTTC; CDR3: CASSITGVSYEQYF
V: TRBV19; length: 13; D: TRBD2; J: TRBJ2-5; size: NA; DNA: TGTGCCAGTAGTACCCTAGCGGGGGAGACCCAGTACTTC; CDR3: CASSTLAGETQYF
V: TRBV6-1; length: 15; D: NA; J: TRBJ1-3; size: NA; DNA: TGTGCCAGCGGGAAAGGGGGGGGCACTGGAAACACCATATATTTT; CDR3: CASGKGGGTGNTIYF
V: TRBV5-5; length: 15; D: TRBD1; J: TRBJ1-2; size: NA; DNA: TGTGCCAGCAGCTTAACAGGGGCGGAGATTTATGGCTACACCTTC; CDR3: CASSLTGAEIYGYTF
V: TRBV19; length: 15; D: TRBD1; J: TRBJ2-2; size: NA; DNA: TGTGCCAGTAGTTTACAGGGGATTGACACCGGGGAGCTGTTTTTT; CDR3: CASSLQGIDTGELFF
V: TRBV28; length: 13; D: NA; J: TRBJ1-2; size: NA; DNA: TGTGCCAGCAGTTTAGGCAGGGTAGGAGGCTACACCTTC; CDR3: CASSLGRVGGYTF
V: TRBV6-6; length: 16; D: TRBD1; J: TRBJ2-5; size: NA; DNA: TGTGCCAGCAGGAGCGGGGACAGGGGGTCGGGAGAGACCCAGTACTTC; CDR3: CASRSGDRGSGETQYF
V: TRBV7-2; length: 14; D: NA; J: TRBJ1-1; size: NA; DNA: TGTGCCAGCAGCTATGTGAGCGGTGGCACTGAAGCTTTCTTT; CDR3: CASSYVSGGTEAFF
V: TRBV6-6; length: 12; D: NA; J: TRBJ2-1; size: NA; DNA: TGTGCCAGCAGCCCCTTTGGGGTAGGGGGGTTCTTC; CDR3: CASSPFGVGGFF
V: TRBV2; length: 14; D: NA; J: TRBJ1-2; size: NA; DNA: TGTGCCAGCAGTGTCGGCAGGGAAACGGGCGGCTACACCTTC; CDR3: CASSVGRETGGYTF
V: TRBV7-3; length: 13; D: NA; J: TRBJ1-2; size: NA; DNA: TGTGCCAGCAGCCTGGAGCCTACTGGGGGCTACACCTTC; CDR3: CASSLEPTGGYTF
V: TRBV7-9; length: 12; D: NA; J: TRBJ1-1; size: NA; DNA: TGTGCCAGCAACTTGAGGGGGACTGAAGCTTTCTTT; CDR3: CASNLRGTEAFF
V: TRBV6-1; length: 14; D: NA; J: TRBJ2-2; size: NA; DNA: TGTGCCAGCAGTGCGAAAAGGGAAACCGGGGAGCTGTTTTTT; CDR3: CASSAKRETGELFF
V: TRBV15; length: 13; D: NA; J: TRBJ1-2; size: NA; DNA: TGTGCCACCAGCTTCAATCTTCACTCGATATACACCTTC; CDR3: CATSFNLHSIYTF
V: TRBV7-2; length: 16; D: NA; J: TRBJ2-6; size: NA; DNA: TGTGCCAGCAGCCCCGATGGTATATCTGGGGCCAACGTCCTGACTTTC; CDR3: CASSPDGISGANVLTF
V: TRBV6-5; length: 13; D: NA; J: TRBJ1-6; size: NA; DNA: TGTGCCAGCAGTCTAGGACGGAATTCACCCCTCCACTTT; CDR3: CASSLGRNSPLHF
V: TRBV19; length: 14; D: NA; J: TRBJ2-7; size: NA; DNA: TGTGCCAGTCACGACACCGGGACGTTGGGCGAGCAGTACTTC; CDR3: CASHDTGTLGEQYF
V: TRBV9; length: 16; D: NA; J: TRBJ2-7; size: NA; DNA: TGTGCCAGCAGCGTAGGTTGGCAGGGGCCTACCTACGAGCAGTACTTC; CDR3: CASSVGWQGPTYEQYF
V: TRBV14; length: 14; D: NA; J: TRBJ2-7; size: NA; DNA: TGTGCCAGCAGCCAACGGGGGGCGGCCTACGAGCAGTACTTC; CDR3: CASSQRGAAYEQYF
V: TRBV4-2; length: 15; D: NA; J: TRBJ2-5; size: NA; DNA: TGTGCCAGCAGCCAAGATCGTGGAGCGGAAGAGACCCAGTACTTC; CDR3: CASSQDRGAEETQYF
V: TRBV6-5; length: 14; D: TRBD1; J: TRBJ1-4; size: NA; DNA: TGTGCCAGCAGGGCCTGGACAGGGTCCGAAAAACTGTTTTTT; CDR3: CASRAWTGSEKLFF
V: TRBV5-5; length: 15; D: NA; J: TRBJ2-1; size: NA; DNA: TGTGCCAGCAGCTTGCCACGGGGCGCCTACAATGAGCAGTTCTTC; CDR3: CASSLPRGAYNEQFF
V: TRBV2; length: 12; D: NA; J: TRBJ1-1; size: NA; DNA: TGTGCCTGTCGGGGGGAGGTCAGTGAAGCTTTCTTT; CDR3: CACRGEVSEAFF